The sequence of this T cell receptor (beta chain) was determined in a study of blood T cells in healthy people across ages (dated by TCRdb to 2015 to 2017). At the level of the whole study: Template switching captured roughly one uniquely barcoded TCR beta cDNA molecule per two T cells in model experiments. The study measured age-related changes in TCR beta repertoire diversity using deep sequencing normalized with unique cDNA molecular identifiers. The donors were split into four age groups: young (average about 16 years), middle-aged (39), aged (over 55) and long-lived (approximately 80). To avoid experimental bias, donors of different ages were spread randomly across the sequencing lanes. For two donors (one aged 18 to 29 and one aged 80 or older), the study analyzed two additional independent replicas of 1 million unique cDNA reads from the same blood draw.

Results the study describes overall, beyond this receptor: Because profiling used bulk unsorted PBMCs, naive and antigen-experienced compartments could not be compared conclusively. Because the CMV infection status of the donors was unknown, age-related changes in expanded clonotypes may potentially have been confounded. Estimates of total diversity based on one million sequenced T cells were considered lower bounds and underestimates. Compared with the aged group, more naive CD4+ T cells, fewer expanded clones and increased TCR diversity were shown by the long-lived group, suggesting age selection. The percentage of naive T cells measured by flow cytometry correlated strongly with observed TCR beta diversity. Observed TCR beta diversity per million T cells fell roughly linearly with age, and a significant reduction was already apparent by age around 39.

This clonotype was counted only a few times. Its recognized antigen is unknown. No per-base quality is available; no much larger clone lies one base away. Systemically healthy Caucasian individuals from Russia, some 40 in total and aged roughly 6 to 100 years, were included as donors. Around 9.9 milliliters of peripheral blood were collected from each donor into EDTA-treated Vacutainer tubes. PBMCs were isolated by Ficoll-Paque density-gradient centrifugation, with at least 7 million obtained per sample. Trizol reagent was used to extract total RNA from PBMCs, with at least 5.5 micrograms per sample. Naive CD45RAhigh/CD27high T cell percentages were measured by flow cytometry on a PBMC aliquot from every donor. The CDR3, cysteine through phenylalanine, is 15 amino acids long. Just the 45-base CDR3 DNA is kept, in frame starting at base 1. CDR1 is given as SGHVS and CDR2 as FQNEAQ, both from the germline V gene. Trimming accounts for 5 bases at V and 2 bases at J, while the number of junction bases matched to no gene is 7.

Library creation used 5' RACE. Sequencing instrument: Illumina HiSeq 2500. A second roughly 6 to 11 cycle PCR used a sample-barcoded 5' primer and a J-beta primer mix. A unique molecular identifier was introduced onto each TCR beta cDNA molecule by a template-switch 5' adaptor carrying 12 random nucleotides. Each sample yielded at least 2.5 million CDR3-containing paired-end reads. First-strand cDNA synthesis was performed from all RNA using the Mint cDNA synthesis kit, with priming by a TRBC-specific oligonucleotide. Following uracil-DNA glycosylase treatment, all cDNA underwent a first 18-cycle PCR with the universal primers M1SS and BC2_uni_R. Per the original workflow: For normalization, 1 million high-quality reads, each with a distinct molecular identifier, were randomly selected from each sample. Instead of being binned into consensus sequences, reads that shared molecular identifiers were thrown out. MiTCR, with a Q25 quality threshold and the strictest error-elimination algorithm, was used for CDR3 identification, clonotype clustering and error correction. Lower-bound total TCR beta diversity was estimated with a nonparametric unseen species model using Euler transformation. Starting from the raw public reads, TCRdb applied fastp trimming at Q25, assembled clones with MiXCR and retained in-frame beta chains. CDR3 protein sequences are deduplicated, and each keeps its most common genes and DNA. Clone size and V and J calls follow TCRdb, not the original study. The sample has 790,000 or so distinct CDR3 sequences on record, roughly three fifths of them singletons. Clones ranked in the top ten supply under 30% of the sample.

The chain couples TRBV7-8 to TRBJ2-5; 8 junctional bases match TRBD1. The sequencing sample was made of blood. This receptor was obtained from a man aged 35 to 55 in good health. The DNA reads TGTGCCAGCAGCCTACCCACAGGGGGTCAAGAGACCCAGTACTTC. Its protein product is CASSLPTGGQETQYF. Reference TRBV7-8 and TRBJ2-5 genes cover what lies past the CDR3, so the full variable domain is GAGVSQSPRYKVAKRGQDVALRCDPISGHVSLFWYQQALGQGPEFLTYFQNEAQLDKSGLPSDRFFAERPEGSVSTLKIQRTQQEDSAVYLCASSLPTGGQETQYFGPGTRLLVL.